The T cell receptor (beta chain) under discussion was sequenced for a study of T cells in narcolepsy. Only in-frame clones appear in the TCRdb table, and some are missing; sequencing was by immunoSEQ multiplex PCR. Of over 25,000 clones in the sample, 79% were seen once. V lost 2 bases to trimming and J lost 6 bases, with 14 bases between them. The CDR3 totals 14 residues. Looked up from germline, CDR1 is KGHSH and CDR2 is LQKENI. The TCR originated in a human donor in good health. V gene TRBV18 combines with J gene TRBJ2-7; weak D call: TRBD2 (5 bases). Material: memory (CD45RA-) CD4+ T cells from blood. CDR3 nucleotides: TGTGCCAGCTCACCAATCAGTGGGGAGCGCGAGCAGTACTTC. Amino acid sequence: CASSPISGEREQYF.